This T cell receptor beta chain was identified during a study of cytomegalovirus exposure and HLA in healthy donors. Across the study: In an earlier analysis, around 120 million unique TCR beta sequences were found from some 200 million T cells. Findings and limits, study-wide: In a later analysis, around 18,000 TCR beta sequences were associated with HLA alleles at 0.05 false discovery rate.

PCR primers comprised 60 Vbeta and 13 Jbeta primers. The method was immunoSEQ multiplex PCR; TCRdb's version includes in-frame clones alone and lacks a portion of them. The sample consists of about 170,000 clones, around 80% of them appearing once. Regarding donors, all were healthy bone marrow donors. The length of the CDR3 is 14 residues. Germline V lookup: CDR1 LNHDA, CDR2 SQIVND (reference sequence). Trimming pared 2 bases from V and 5 bases from J, leaving 13 bases between. About this clone itself: As yet, its antigen is unknown.

J is TRBJ2-7 and V is TRBV19, with D perhaps TRBD2 (5 bases). What was sequenced was PBMCs. The TCR sequence derives from a woman aged 25 to 39 in good health and CMV-seropositive. CDR3 protein: CASSIRLASHEQYF. The CDR3 region has the DNA TGTGCCAGTAGTATACGGCTAGCTAGCCACGAGCAGTACTTC.